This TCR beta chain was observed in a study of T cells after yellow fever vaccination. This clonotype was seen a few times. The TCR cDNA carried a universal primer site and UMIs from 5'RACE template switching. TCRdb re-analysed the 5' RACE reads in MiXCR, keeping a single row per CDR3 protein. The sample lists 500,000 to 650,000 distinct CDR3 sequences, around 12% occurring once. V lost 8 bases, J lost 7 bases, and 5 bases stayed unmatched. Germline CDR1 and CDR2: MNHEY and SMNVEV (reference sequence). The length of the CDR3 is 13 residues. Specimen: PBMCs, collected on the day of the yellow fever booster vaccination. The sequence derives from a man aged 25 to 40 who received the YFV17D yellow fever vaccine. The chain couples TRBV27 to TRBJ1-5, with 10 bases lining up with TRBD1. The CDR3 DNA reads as TGTGCCAGCGGTGACAGGGGGCGGCAGCCCCAGCATTTT. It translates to CASGDRGRQPQHF.